One and the same sample provided the 14 T cell receptor beta chains below, sequenced in a study of cytomegalovirus exposure and HLA in healthy donors. The PCR used 60 Vbeta and 13 Jbeta primers. Produced via immunoSEQ multiplex PCR; TCRdb's table is partial and in-frame only. The table records about 190,000 clones, around 67% of them present only once. Sequenced material: PBMCs. Receptor source: a young woman in good health and CMV-seropositive.

The CDR3 spells CASSGRGGYNEQFF. As DNA, the CDR3 is TGTGCCAGCAGTGGGAGGGGCGGATACAATGAGCAGTTCTTC. J is TRBJ2-1 and V is TRBV28; TRBD2 matches 7 bases. The CDR3 spans 14 residues. CDR1 MDHEN and CDR2 SYDVKM come from the germline V gene. The V and J ends lost 5 bases and 4 bases, in that order; junction bases with no gene match: 5.

The gene calls are TRBV5-4 and TRBJ2-7, with D possibly being TRBD2 (5 bases). The CDR3 has 12 amino acids. V was shortened by 0 bases and J by 5 bases, with 6 bases between the two germline ends. Germline CDR1 and CDR2: SGHNT and YYREEE (reference sequence). CDR3 nucleotide sequence: TGTGCCAGCAGCTTGGGGAGGAACGAGCAGTACTTC. This encodes CASSLGRNEQYF.

The V gene is TRBV10-2, the J gene TRBJ2-7; tentative D call: TRBD1 (5 bases). CDR1 is WSHSY, CDR2 SAAADI, per germline. The CDR3 has 12 amino acids. Trimming removed 10 bases at V and 3 bases at J, with 13 bases between. The CDR3 here is CANSDQGYEQYF. DNA of the CDR3: TGCGCCAACAGCGACCAGGGCTACGAGCAGTACTTC.

The genes are TRBV7-8 and TRBJ2-1; possible D gene TRBD2, 5 bases. Germline CDR1 is SGHVS and CDR2 is FQNEAQ. The CDR3 is made up of 15 amino acids. V lost 5 bases and J 3 bases, leaving 14 bases between the germline ends. The CDR3 is CASSPDVRVYNEQFF. CDR3 coding DNA: TGTGCCAGCAGCCCTGACGTGCGGGTCTACAATGAGCAGTTCTTC. The full variable domain, rest sourced from reference TRBV7-8 and TRBJ2-1, is GAGVSQSPRYKVAKRGQDVALRCDPISGHVSLFWYQQALGQGPEFLTYFQNEAQLDKSGLPSDRFFAERPEGSVSTLKIQRTQQEDSAVYLCASSPDVRVYNEQFFGPGTRLTVL.

The V gene is TRBV9, the J gene TRBJ1-1; D gene uncertain. Germline CDR1 SGDLS, CDR2 YYNGEE. The CDR3 is 13 amino acids. The V end was cut by 3 bases, the J end by 5 bases, with 11 bases between. The CDR3 bases are TGTGCCAGCAGCGGGGGAGGGATAACTGAAGCTTTCTTT. This encodes CASSGGGITEAFF.

V is TRBV29-1 and J is TRBJ2-5; 13 bases agree with TRBD2. The CDR3 is 16 residues long. J was trimmed by 11 bases and V by 1 base; bases with no gene match: 13. Germline-derived CDR1 and CDR2 are SQVTM and ANQGSEA. This chain's CDR3 is CSVEGLAGGLLNEQYF. CDR3 coding DNA: TGCAGCGTTGAAGGACTAGCGGGAGGTCTTCTTAATGAGCAGTACTTC.

V and J are TRBV5-4 and TRBJ2-2; TRBD2 aligns across 11 bases. Germline CDR1 and CDR2: SGHNT and YYREEE (reference sequence). Trimming removed 4 bases from V and 3 bases from J; junction bases left unmatched: 17. The CDR3 spans 20 residues. As DNA, the CDR3 is TGTGCCAGCAGCCGTCCGGGACAGACTAGCGGGACCACCCACACCGGGGAGCTGTTTTTT. Amino acid sequence: CASSRPGQTSGTTHTGELFF.

This clone has a handful of counts. The gene calls are TRBV27 and TRBJ2-7; 7 bases align to TRBD1. V lost 6 bases, J lost 3 bases, and 8 bases stayed unmatched. CDR1 is MNHEY, CDR2 SMNVEV, per germline (reference sequence). The CDR3 consists of 14 residues. The CDR3 loop reads CASRQGNVFYEQYF. The CDR3 DNA is TGTGCCAGCAGACAGGGGAATGTCTTCTACGAGCAGTACTTC.

The CDR3 here is CSVTNAYEQYF. The CDR3 nucleotides are TGCAGCGTTACAAATGCCTACGAGCAGTACTTC. The gene calls are TRBV29-1 and TRBJ2-7; D unresolved. V lost 5 bases, J lost 2 bases, and 7 bases lay in between. This CDR3 comprises 11 residues. In germline, CDR1 is SQVTM, CDR2 ANQGSEA.

This clone was seen more than once but under ten times. V and J are TRBV27 and TRBJ2-7; 13 bases are a match to TRBD2. Trimming took 8 bases from V and 5 from J; bases not matched to a gene: 3. The germline V gene encodes CDR1 MNHEY and CDR2 SMNVEV (reference sequence). This CDR3 is built from 13 residues. The CDR3 nucleotides read TGTGCCAGCGGACTAGCGGGAGAGAACGAGCAGTACTTC. It translates to CASGLAGENEQYF.

This rearrangement joins TRBV29-1 to TRBJ1-1; D uncertain. Deletions cut 2 bases from V and 6 bases from J, with 13 bases between. Germline V CDR1 and CDR2: SQVTM, ANQGSEA. The CDR3 is 13 amino acids. The CDR3 region has the DNA TGCAGCGTTGAAAAGGACTTTATAGCTGAAGCTTTCTTT. Its translation is CSVEKDFIAEAFF.

The gene calls are TRBV28 and TRBJ2-1, with 8 bases identical to TRBD1. Germline V gene data show CDR1 as MDHEN and CDR2 as SYDVKM. V gave up 7 bases and J gave up 1 base; unmatched junction bases: 9. There are 16 residues in the CDR3. CDR3 amino acids: CASTQSGTGSYNEQFF. The CDR3 DNA follows: TGTGCCAGCACCCAATCCGGGACAGGTTCCTACAATGAGCAGTTCTTC.

The genes are TRBV27 and TRBJ2-7; maybe TRBD1 (6 bases). This CDR3 region has 15 residues. V was cut by 0 bases and J by 3 bases, with 12 bases left in between. The germline V gene has CDR1 MNHEY and CDR2 SMNVEV (reference sequence). CDR3 residues: CASSLSGRGFYEQYF. CDR3 sequence (DNA): TGTGCCAGCAGTTTATCCGGCAGGGGATTCTACGAGCAGTACTTC.

The chain carries TRBV28 and TRBJ1-4; D perhaps matches TRBD1 (5 bases). This CDR3 is 12 amino acids long. Trimming stripped 2 bases from V and 7 bases from J, with 5 bases between. Germline CDR1 and CDR2: MDHEN and SYDVKM. The CDR3 DNA sequence: TGTGCCAGCAGTTTAGGGGCTGAAAAACTGTTTTTT. This codes for CASSLGAEKLFF.